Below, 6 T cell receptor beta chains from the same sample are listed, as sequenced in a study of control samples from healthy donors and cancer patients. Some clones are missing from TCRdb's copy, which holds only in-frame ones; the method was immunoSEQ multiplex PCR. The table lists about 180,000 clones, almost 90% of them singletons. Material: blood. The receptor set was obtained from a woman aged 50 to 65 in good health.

In DNA form, the CDR3 reads TGTGCCAGCAGCTCGACAGGGGCTAGCTATGGCTACACCTTC. This encodes CASSSTGASYGYTF. The chain couples TRBV6-5 to TRBJ1-2, with 8 bases lining up with TRBD1. In germline, CDR1 is MNHEY, CDR2 SVGAGI. After removal of 6 bases from V and 4 bases from J, the junction contained 7 bases not matched to a gene. The CDR3 runs 14 residues.

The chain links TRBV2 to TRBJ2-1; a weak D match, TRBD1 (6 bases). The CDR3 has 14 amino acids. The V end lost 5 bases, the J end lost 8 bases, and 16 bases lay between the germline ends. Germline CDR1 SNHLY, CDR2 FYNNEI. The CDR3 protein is CASSNGQGSYEQFF. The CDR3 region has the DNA TGTGCCAGCAGTAATGGGCAGGGGAGTTATGAGCAGTTCTTC.

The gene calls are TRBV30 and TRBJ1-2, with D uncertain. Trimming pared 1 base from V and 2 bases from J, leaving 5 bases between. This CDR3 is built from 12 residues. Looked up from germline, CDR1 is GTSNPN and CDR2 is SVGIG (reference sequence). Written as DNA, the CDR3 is TGTGCCTGGAGTGCGGGAAACTATGGCTACACCTTC. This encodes CAWSAGNYGYTF.

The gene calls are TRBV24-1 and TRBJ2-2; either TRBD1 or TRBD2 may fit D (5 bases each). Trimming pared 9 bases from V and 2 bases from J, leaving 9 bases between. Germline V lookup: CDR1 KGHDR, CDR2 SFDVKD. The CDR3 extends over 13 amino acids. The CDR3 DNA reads TGTGCCACCGAGGGGAAAAACACCGGGGAGCTGTTTTTT. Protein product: CATEGKNTGELFF.

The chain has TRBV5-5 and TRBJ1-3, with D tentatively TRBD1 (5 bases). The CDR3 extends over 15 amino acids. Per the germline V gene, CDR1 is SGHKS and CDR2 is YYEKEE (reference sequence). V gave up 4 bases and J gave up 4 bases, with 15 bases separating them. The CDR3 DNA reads TGTGCCAGCAGCCTCTTACAGGCGGGAGGAAACACCATATATTTT. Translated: CASSLLQAGGNTIYF.

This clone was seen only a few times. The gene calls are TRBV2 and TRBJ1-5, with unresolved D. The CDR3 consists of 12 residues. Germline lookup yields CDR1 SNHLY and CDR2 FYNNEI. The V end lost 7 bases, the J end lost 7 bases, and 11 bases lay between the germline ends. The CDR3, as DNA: TGTGCCAGCACCGATCCCGGGCAGCCCCAGCATTTT. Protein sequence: CASTDPGQPQHF.